This is a list of T cell receptor beta chains from one sample in a study of T cell responses to AZD1222 COVID-19 vaccine. The method was immunoSEQ multiplex PCR; TCRdb's version includes in-frame clones alone and lacks a portion of them. In the table there are about 120,000 clones, 92% of which are singletons. Material: peripheral blood, obtained on day 0 of AZD1222 vaccination. Every receptor here comes from an adult in good health. Each CDR3 is given with its conserved first and last residue. A D gene is named only where the DNA matches it firmly. A clone size is listed for some rows: how often the clone was seen (once, few, many), or a class if it is expanded.

>TRBJ2-3|TRBV7-7|TRBD2|NA
CASSLGREGTDTQYF
TGTGCTAGCAGCCTCGGGCGGGAGGGCACAGATACGCAGTATTTT
>TRBJ1-4|TRBV3-1/TRBV3-2|NA|NA
CASSQIQGMNSEKLFF
TGTGCCAGCAGCCAAATTCAGGGGATGAATTCTGAAAAACTGTTTTTT
>TRBJ2-1|TRBV4-1|NA|NA
CASSPPRGSYNEQFF
TGCGCCAGCAGCCCTCCTAGGGGCTCCTACAATGAGCAGTTCTTC
>TRBJ2-5|TRBV11-2|TRBD2|once
CASSFFGTTAGETQYF
TGTGCCAGCAGCTTCTTCGGGACTACTGCCGGGGAGACCCAGTACTTC
>TRBJ2-1|TRBV7-9|TRBD1|NA
CASSSRDRGEVF
TGTGCCAGCAGCTCCCGAGACAGGGGCGAGGTCTTC
>TRBJ2-4|TRBV11-2|TRBD2|NA
CASYGTSGPLAKNIQYF
TGTGCCAGCTACGGGACTAGCGGCCCTCTAGCCAAAAACATTCAGTACTTC
>TRBJ1-1|TRBV19|NA|NA
CASRAGFGAEAFF
TGTGCCAGTAGGGCGGGTTTTGGGGCTGAAGCTTTCTTT
>TRBJ2-3|TRBV19|TRBD2|NA
CASSIGTSGSWTDTQYF
TGTGCCAGTAGTATAGGGACTAGCGGGAGTTGGACAGATACGCAGTATTTT
>TRBJ1-2|TRBV19|TRBD1|NA
CASSLTASLTGRYGYTF
TGTGCCAGTAGTTTAACGGCGAGCCTGACAGGGAGATATGGCTACACCTTC
>TRBJ1-4|TRBV7-2|NA|NA
CASSSQGATNEKLFF
TGTGCCAGCAGCTCACAGGGTGCGACTAATGAAAAACTGTTTTTT